This section outlines one T cell receptor (beta chain) sequence together with its context. This record belongs to a study of blood T cells in healthy people across ages. Germline-derived CDR1 and CDR2 are SGDLS and YYNGEE. V shed 0 bases, J shed 2 bases, and the junction held 14 bases outside the gene matches. The CDR3 is 18 amino acids. A second PCR, run for about 7 to 11 cycles, used a sample-barcoded 5' primer plus a J-beta primer mix. Every molecule of cDNA carried a tag from a template-switch adaptor with 12 random nucleotides. TCRdb fed the 5' RACE reads into MiXCR, producing one record per CDR3 protein. The table records hundreds of thousands of distinct CDR3 sequences, about 61% of them present only once.

The TCR originated in a man aged 40-50 years in good health. Sequencing was performed on blood. The rearrangement joins TRBV9 to TRBJ2-7, with 7 bases matching TRBD1. CDR3 loop: CASSVDVLGTADPYEQYF. The DNA for the CDR3 is TGTGCCAGCAGCGTAGATGTGTTGGGGACAGCGGATCCCTACGAGCAGTACTTC.